Described below is a single T cell receptor (beta chain) sequence and its context. Its antigen remains unidentified. No qualities accompany the bases; no much larger clone lies one base away. Trimming accounts for 6 bases at V and 4 bases at J, while the number of junction bases matched to no gene is 4. The CDR3 holds 14 amino acids from the cysteine to the phenylalanine. Only the CDR3 part of the read is kept: 42 bases, read in frame from the first base. The germline V gene (reference sequence) sets CDR1 to MNHEY and CDR2 to SMNVEV. The data originate from a study of cytomegalovirus exposure and HLA in healthy donors (dated by TCRdb to between 2016 and 2019). In the study overall: In an earlier analysis of under 750 of the donors, 250 to 300 Gb of sequence data and 117 million unique TCR beta sequences from 180 million or so T cells were reported. In a later analysis, previously published TCR beta repertoires from fewer than 750 donors were re-analyzed and high-resolution HLA genotyping was added so that TCR occurrence patterns could be studied. Among about 360 genotyped donors of the cohort, an average of roughly 240,000 unique TCR beta nucleotide sequences were sequenced per donor, roughly 20% of them non-productive. The study was designed to test whether signatures of past pathogen exposure could be identified by cataloging public T cell receptors. Genome-wide SNP genotypes for about 65% of the 666 donors were used in a later genetic analysis, which treated that subset as a discovery cohort. An early release that covered some 630 HLA-typed donors contained about 300 gigabases of sequencing data and about 93 million unique TCR sequences. Typing coverage differed by locus: A, B, C, DRB1 and DQB1 were typed in about 620-630 donors, DQA1 in about 500, DPA1 in nearly 610, and DPB1 in 400 to 490. Among the roughly 390 genotyped donors, around 81% belonged to the genetic ancestry cluster associated with self-reported Caucasian donors. To decide whether each TCR beta V gene segment behaved as functional or pseudogenic, an earlier analysis of over 500 of the donors relied on high-throughput TCR beta sequencing. HLA typing included class I and class II loci at four-digit resolution. Rather than drawing on any new phenotypic data, the later analysis identified candidate immune exposures from TCR beta sequences and the way those sequences occurred across donors. The T cell repertoires of 550 to 850 subjects were profiled by immunosequencing and related to cytomegalovirus serostatus. High-throughput TCR immunosequencing, statistical association of individual TCRs with disease status, and machine learning were combined to predict cytomegalovirus infection status. Because of strong linkage in the cohort, 5 or 6 DR-DQ haplotypes were treated as single units for association and clustering. All discovery cohort repertoires had been generated on a single sequencing platform. A separate validation cohort of approximately 130 different subjects was used in addition to the roughly 640-subject first cohort. Donor age, sex, ethnicity and CMV serostatus were collected together with the repertoire data.

Libraries were made using the immunoSEQ multiplex PCR assay. A mixture of 60 forward primers for TCR Vbeta segments and 13 reverse primers for TCR Jbeta segments was used in the multiplex PCR. The CDR3 region of rearranged TCR beta genes was amplified from genomic DNA by a multiplex PCR assay. The amplified TCR beta libraries were sequenced on the Illumina HiSeq System as 87-base-pair reads. As for the original processing: A later analysis counted 75 million to 100 million unique TCR beta chains across the 550 to 800 repertoires, and some 11 million of these chains were shared by at least two donors. Raw reads were error-corrected and collapsed into unique sequences with a nearest-neighbor algorithm that merged closely related sequences to remove PCR and sequencing errors. Alignment of CDR3 sequences to IMGT reference sequences was used to assign V, D and J gene segments. For a sequence to be retained, a match of at least six nucleotides to both a V gene segment and a J gene segment was required. Rearrangements were called productive when the CDR3 lacked stop codons and stayed in frame with V and J; all others were non-productive. Following IMGT convention, CDR3 was defined as the stretch from the second conserved V-encoded cysteine to the conserved J-encoded phenylalanine. Sequences without an unambiguous match to a single V gene segment were excluded from the earlier analysis of approximately 600 of the donors. An earlier analysis of approximately 590 of the donors called V segments functional above 56.7% productive rearrangements and segregating when the between-donor standard deviation exceeded 5%. A statistical classification framework was built to diagnose cytomegalovirus status from the catalog of TCR beta chain sequences. V and J gene assignment, in a later analysis, came from comparing TCR nucleotide sequences with IMGT/GENE-DB human TR gene sequences. Using the TCRdist pipeline, a later analysis assigned CDR3 sequences along with most-parsimonious VDJ recombination scenarios. In a later analysis, every TCR beta chain was defined by the combination of its CDR3 amino acid sequence and its V-gene family, and reads without a unique V-gene family were dropped. To address suspected cross-contamination and a sequencing artifact, a later analysis removed around 590 highly shared, low-generation-probability nucleotide sequences. A later analysis calculated a clonal expansion index for each public chain from normalized within-repertoire ranks of inferred template counts. In a later analysis, generation probabilities were computed using a VDJ recombination model fitted to out-of-frame rearrangements, and the results were checked against IGoR. In a later analysis, TCR-TCR, TCR-HLA and TCR-CMV co-occurrence was scored with hypergeometric tests, and a repertoire-size bias correction was applied to TCR pairs. To estimate false discovery rates, a later analysis permuted the HLA or CMV assignments 20 times. A later analysis grouped co-occurring TCRs with DBSCAN, adding TCRdist sequence similarity when clustering within HLA-allele-positive subsets. Repertoires with fewer than 30,000 or more than 120,000 public chains were left out of co-occurrence clustering, as were a few repertoires with anomalous nucleotide sharing. TCRdb re-hosts the immuneACCESS table, in-frame sequences only. Its copies lack some clones; in the studies checked, an unresolved V gene accounts for under half of them, and the cause for the rest is not known. V, J and clone size are those of that table, while D and trimming were read from the DNA. This sample holds around 95,000 clones; approximately 80% were observed only once. Of the sample, roughly 4% falls within the top ten clones.

In total, approximately 610 healthy bone marrow donors made up the cohort. All cohort members were sampled while nominally healthy, although unrecorded immune exposures were likely present. The donor tested CMV seropositive, placing the donor among the 310 or so seropositive members of the cohort. A peripheral blood sample was collected from each donor, and TCR beta sequencing was performed on peripheral blood mononuclear cells. The Qiagen DNeasy Blood Extraction Kit was used to extract genomic DNA from the blood cell samples. What the research found in general, with its limitations: Because HLA typing was unavailable for some donors at each locus, only the typed subset was used in association tests. A further reported finding was that TCR beta sequences accurately predicted the HLA-A and HLA-B alleles for most subjects in the first cohort. In a later analysis, the rate of TCR association differed among HLA loci, with DRB1 alleles having the most associated TCRs and HLA-C alleles having the fewest. The authors suggested that the approach could potentially be generalized to other disease states and immunological phenotypes. Assigning TCR associations to individual alleles was difficult when HLA alleles, especially DR and DQ, strongly co-occurred. The classifier was reported to diagnose cytomegalovirus status with high specificity and sensitivity in both the original and validation cohorts. In an earlier analysis of fewer than 750 of the donors, most TCR beta V segments were observed in productive rearrangements about 90% or about 30% of the time, broadly matching IMGT annotations. The only immune exposure information available for the cohort was CMV serostatus. A later analysis found that HLA-associated TCR beta chains were more clonally expanded and had lower generation probabilities than equally common non-associated chains. Across donors, most TCR sequences were observed very rarely, whereas some public TCRs were present in many individuals. Some IMGT-functional V segments, including TRBV6-2 and TRBV6-3, could not be told apart with the 87-base-pair reads, so those segments were excluded. A cluster of highly shared sequence variants was judged likely to represent a technical artifact of the sequencing pipeline. In a later analysis, most CMV-associated TCR beta chains were found to appear HLA-restricted, with HLA associations seemingly driven largely by CMV exposure. A total of 150 to 200 TCR beta chains were listed by the study as associated with cytomegalovirus. Only TCR beta chains were sequenced in this cohort, and the absence of alpha or paired-chain data limited detectable features. According to a later analysis, parvovirus B19, influenza, CMV and Epstein-Barr virus appeared linked to several top co-occurrence clusters. Linkage disequilibrium might explain the correlated functional status among segregating V segments, but an unknown experimental factor could not be excluded. A few of the identified cytomegalovirus-associated TCR beta chains were confirmed in vitro to be specific for cytomegalovirus antigens. Because counts were too low, about 15 rarely observed V segments, including chromosome 9 orphons, were left out of the earlier analysis of approximately 500 of the donors. A later analysis associated 16,951 TCR beta sequences with specific HLA alleles at a false discovery rate of 0.05. In a later genetic analysis, a missense DCLRE1C variant was associated with V-gene and J-gene trimming of TCR beta chains, and the association was replicated in an independent cohort. Compared with the approximately 670-donor mean, donors in an Asian-associated ancestry cluster had fewer N-insertions in productive TCRs, according to a later genetic analysis. The presence/absence analyses assumed that sequencing depth was roughly uniform across donors, and that assumption may not be true.

The chain couples TRBV27 to TRBJ1-5; 9 bases in between match TRBD1. Material: PBMCs. The origin of this receptor is a woman in her thirties or forties in good health and CMV-seropositive. The nucleotide sequence is given as TGTGCCAGCAGCCGTGGGACAGGGAATCAGCCCCAGCATTTT. Translated, this gives CASSRGTGNQPQHF.